This T cell receptor (beta chain) is from a study of shared clonotypes between healthy human individuals. Looking at the study overall: Per donor, CD8 memory used one plate, CD8 naive used two, CD4 memory used three and CD4 naive used three.

This clone was counted once. V shed 6 bases and J 4 bases; nucleotides not matched to a gene: 5. This CDR3 contains 14 residues. CDR1 is MNHEY and CDR2 is SVGAGI in the germline V gene. Profiled with immunoSEQ multiplex PCR; TCRdb holds only in-frame clones, not every one. The data show over a million clones, approximately 80% seen once. Into CD45RA+ naive and CD45RA-negative memory subsets, the CD4+ cells were split. The source is a man between 18 and 35 years old in good health. Some clones in this sample may be carry-over from other donors' samples. The specimen was memory CD4+ T cells from PBMCs. The subset is: CD45RA-negative fraction. V and J are TRBV6-5 and TRBJ2-3; 9 bases map to TRBD2. The CDR3 loop reads CASSPLAGPDTQYF. The CDR3 region has the DNA TGTGCCAGCAGCCCACTAGCGGGCCCAGATACGCAGTATTTT.